This T cell receptor (beta chain) was obtained from a study of T cells after yellow fever vaccination. V dropped 6 bases and J dropped 4; count of bases not matched to a gene: 6. The CDR3 consists of 15 residues. Germline loops: CDR1 SGHTA, CDR2 FQGNSA. Whole-study results and caveats: Clonotypes shared by both compartments, CD4 and CD8, made up a small share.

Regarding this clonotype: Its antigen is undetermined.

TCRdb reprocessed the 5' RACE reads via MiXCR and lists one record per CDR3 protein. In the table there are 550,000 to 750,000 distinct CDR3 sequences, about 14% of which are singletons. This sample comprised PBMCs, obtained on the day of the yellow fever booster vaccination. The chain has TRBV7-2 and TRBJ2-2, with 9 nucleotides matching TRBD2. The sequence derives from a man younger than 40 who received the YFV17D yellow fever vaccine. The CDR3 loop is CASSVREGRTGELFF. CDR3 sequence (DNA): TGTGCCAGCAGTGTGCGGGAGGGACGCACCGGGGAGCTGTTTTTT. Full variable domain (outside the CDR3, taken from reference TRBV7-2 and TRBJ2-2): GAGVSQSPSNKVTEKGKDVELRCDPISGHTALYWYRQSLGQGLEFLIYFQGNSAPDKSGLPSDRFSAERTGGSVSTLTIQRTQQEDSAVYLCASSVREGRTGELFFGEGSRLTVL.